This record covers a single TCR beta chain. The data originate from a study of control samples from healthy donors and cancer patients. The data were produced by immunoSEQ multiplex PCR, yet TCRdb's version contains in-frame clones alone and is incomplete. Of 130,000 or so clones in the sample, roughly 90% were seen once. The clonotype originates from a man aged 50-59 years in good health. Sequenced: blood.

CDR3 bases: TGTGCCTGGAGTGCCCTTCACGCCGGGGAGCTGTTTTTT. This codes for CAWSALHAGELFF. The V call is TRBV30, the J call TRBJ2-2; no clear D. The CDR3 covers 13 residues. Per germline, CDR1 GTSNPN and CDR2 SVGIG (reference sequence). V gave up 1 base and J gave up 6 bases, with 9 bases separating them.